This T cell receptor beta chain was captured by sequencing in a study of blood T cell repertoires in COVID-19. Across the whole study: Material from acute and convalescent COVID-19 was sourced from the United States, Italy and Spain. Sample material is recorded as cDNA or gDNA derived from T cells, B-cell-depleted T cells, or PBMCs.

The protocol was immunoSEQ multiplex PCR, while the TCRdb copy is restricted to in-frame clones and leaves out a portion. The sample contains some 50,000 clones, approximately 90% of which appear only once. The CDR3 spans 11 residues. V lost 2 bases to trimming and J lost 12 bases, with 10 bases between them. The germline V gene encodes CDR1 MNHNY and CDR2 SVGAGI (reference sequence). Input material: peripheral blood. This rearrangement joins TRBV6-6 to TRBJ1-1; TRBD1 might be the D (5 bases). This clonotype originated in a human donor in a cohort sampled during active COVID-19. The CDR3 DNA is TGTGCCAGCAGTTACGTCAGGGCTACTTTCTTT. This translates into CASSYVRATFF.